Listed below are T cell receptor beta chains from one sample, sequenced in a study of T-cell reconstitution after alpha-beta-depleted transplantation in children. Via MiXCR, TCRdb re-called the PCR reads, giving one row per CDR3 protein. Of around 370,000 distinct CDR3 sequences listed, about a tenth are singletons. The source material was PBMCs from the stem cell graft donor, sampled from the stem cell graft. The receptors were sampled from a human donor who donated a stem cell graft to a child with acute lymphoblastic leukemia. Each CDR3 is given with its conserved first and last residue. D genes are given only for firm matches. The size field is filled for only some rows; it gives once, few, many or a size class.

size,V,D,J,CDR3,DNA
many,TRBV20-1,NA,TRBJ2-3,CSAGPGSRTDTQYF,TGCAGTGCTGGGCCGGGATCCCGCACAGATACGCAGTATTTT
NA,TRBV5-1,NA,TRBJ1-1,CASSDGEGLVTEAFF,TGCGCCAGCAGCGACGGTGAGGGACTTGTTACTGAAGCTTTCTTT
NA,TRBV10-1,NA,TRBJ1-1,CATSRDTVDTEAFF,TGCGCCACTTCGAGGGACACCGTGGACACTGAAGCTTTCTTT
NA,TRBV12-3/TRBV12-4,NA,TRBJ1-6,CASSATGVNSPLHF,TGTGCCAGCAGTGCCACCGGGGTGAATTCACCCCTCCACTTT
few,TRBV6-5,TRBD1,TRBJ2-1,CASSRSDRGFYNEQFF,TGTGCCAGCAGTCGCTCGGACAGGGGTTTCTACAATGAGCAGTTCTTC
many,TRBV12-3/TRBV12-4,TRBD1,TRBJ2-2,CASSSRPGGNTGELFF,TGTGCCAGCAGTTCCCGCCCAGGGGGCAACACCGGGGAGCTGTTTTTT
many,TRBV12-3/TRBV12-4,NA,TRBJ2-7,CASSFNSVSYEQYF,TGTGCCAGCAGTTTCAATAGTGTCAGCTACGAGCAGTACTTC
few,TRBV20-1,NA,TRBJ1-6,CSANSVADSPLHF,TGCAGTGCTAATTCGGTCGCGGATTCACCCCTCCACTTT
few,TRBV5-1,TRBD1,TRBJ2-2,CASSFTGDNTGELFF,TGCGCCAGCAGCTTCACAGGGGACAACACCGGGGAGCTGTTTTTT
NA,TRBV4-2,NA,TRBJ2-7,CASSQDQAEAYEQYF,TGTGCCAGCAGCCAAGATCAGGCGGAGGCCTACGAGCAGTACTTC
many,TRBV4-1,TRBD2,TRBJ2-1,CASSLTLASYNEQFF,TGCGCCAGCAGCCTCACACTAGCGTCGTACAATGAGCAGTTCTTC
few,TRBV6-6,NA,TRBJ2-7,CASNTDSSYEQYF,TGTGCCAGCAATACGGACAGTTCCTACGAGCAGTACTTC
few,TRBV29-1,NA,TRBJ2-7,CSVGRVESYEQYF,TGCAGCGTTGGCAGGGTCGAATCGTACGAGCAGTACTTC
few,TRBV5-1,TRBD1,TRBJ2-1,CASSRTGANEQFF,TGCGCCAGCAGCCGCACAGGGGCCAATGAGCAGTTCTTC
few,TRBV12-3/TRBV12-4,NA,TRBJ2-7,CASSLRGTVSYEQYF,TGTGCCAGCAGTTTACGCGGGACAGTGTCCTACGAGCAGTACTTC
NA,TRBV7-3,TRBD1,TRBJ2-1,CASSPKRTGNNEQFF,TGTGCCAGCAGCCCAAAACGGACAGGAAACAATGAGCAGTTCTTC
NA,TRBV7-9,NA,TRBJ2-7,CASSLWGESNPLYEQYF,TGTGCCAGCAGCTTGTGGGGGGAGTCAAACCCGCTCTACGAGCAGTACTTC
NA,TRBV7-2,NA,TRBJ2-7,CASSLSAAVAYEQYF,TGTGCCAGCAGCTTATCCGCAGCAGTGGCCTACGAGCAGTACTTC
many,TRBV12-3/TRBV12-4,NA,TRBJ2-5,CASSLWGGSPTETQYF,TGTGCCAGCAGTTTATGGGGCGGAAGCCCGACAGAGACCCAGTACTTC
NA,TRBV28,TRBD1,TRBJ1-5,CASSLWAVGTGGRPQHF,TGTGCCAGCAGTTTATGGGCTGTAGGGACAGGGGGTCGGCCCCAGCATTTT
NA,TRBV2,TRBD2,TRBJ2-1,CASKQRETGKQFF,TGTGCCAGCAAGCAGCGGGAGACCGGTAAGCAGTTCTTC
NA,TRBV28,TRBD2,TRBJ2-1,CASTTSGSQSSYNEQFF,TGTGCCTCAACTACTAGCGGGAGTCAGAGCTCCTACAATGAGCAGTTCTTC
many,TRBV7-9,TRBD1,TRBJ2-7,CASSSQDRPTYEQYF,TGTGCCAGCAGCTCGCAGGACAGGCCAACCTACGAGCAGTACTTC
NA,TRBV20-1,TRBD2,TRBJ2-3,CSADLAGGVDTQYF,TGCAGTGCGGACCTAGCGGGAGGTGTAGATACGCAGTATTTT
NA,TRBV9,NA,TRBJ2-1,CASSVGLRNNEQFF,TGTGCCAGCAGCGTGGGACTCCGAAACAATGAGCAGTTCTTC
NA,TRBV10-2,NA,TRBJ1-1,CASKSTGRIRGTEAFF,TGCGCCAGCAAGAGTACGGGTCGAATAAGAGGGACTGAAGCTTTCTTT
few,TRBV29-1,NA,TRBJ2-1,CSVGGISYNEQFF,TGCAGCGTTGGGGGTATCTCCTACAATGAGCAGTTCTTC
many,TRBV12-3/TRBV12-4,NA,TRBJ1-6,CASTQGGSYNSPLHF,TGTGCCAGCACCCAAGGGGGTTCTTATAATTCACCCCTCCACTTT
NA,TRBV5-1,TRBD2,TRBJ2-1,CASSLHARTSGAPISYNEQFF,TGCGCCAGCAGCTTGCACGCCCGGACTAGCGGGGCCCCCATATCATACAATGAGCAGTTCTTC
NA,TRBV5-1,TRBD2,TRBJ2-3,CASSHTGTSGRTDTQYF,TGCGCCAGCAGCCATACCGGGACTAGCGGGAGGACAGATACGCAGTATTTT
NA,TRBV7-2,NA,TRBJ1-2,CASSLEGGYGYTF,TGTGCCAGCAGCTTAGAAGGGGGCTATGGCTACACCTTC
many,TRBV27,TRBD2,TRBJ2-7,CASSLSGLAGTYEQYF,TGTGCCAGCAGTTTATCGGGACTAGCGGGTACCTACGAGCAGTACTTC
NA,TRBV5-4,NA,TRBJ1-1,CASSLAGIRTAAFF,TGTGCCAGCAGCTTGGCAGGAATTAGAACTGCAGCTTTCTTT
NA,TRBV3-1,TRBD2,TRBJ2-5,CASSQGKGRVQETQYF,TGTGCCAGCAGCCAAGGTAAAGGGAGGGTCCAAGAGACCCAGTACTTC
NA,TRBV5-1,NA,TRBJ2-3,CASSPGTANTDTQYF,TGCGCCAGCAGCCCCGGGACCGCTAACACAGATACGCAGTATTTT
few,TRBV12-3/TRBV12-4,TRBD2,TRBJ2-1,CASSSTLAGVGVNEQFF,TGTGCCAGCAGTTCGACCCTAGCGGGAGTGGGGGTCAATGAGCAGTTCTTC
few,TRBV18,NA,TRBJ2-3,CASTPQNTDTQYF,TGTGCCAGCACACCCCAGAACACAGATACGCAGTATTTT
few,TRBV28,NA,TRBJ2-4,CASSFVYGGRATKNIQYF,TGTGCCAGCAGTTTCGTCTATGGTGGGCGGGCCACCAAAAACATTCAGTACTTC
NA,TRBV20-1,NA,TRBJ2-7,CSAGPRVNYEQYF,TGCAGTGCAGGCCCCAGGGTAAACTACGAGCAGTACTTC
once,TRBV7-9,TRBD1,TRBJ1-1,CVSSFGQGANTEAFF,TGTGTCAGCAGCTTCGGACAGGGTGCGAACACTGAAGCTTTCTTT
NA,TRBV7-6,TRBD2,TRBJ2-3,CASSPRTAGGSDTQYF,TGTGCCAGCAGCCCCAGAACAGCGGGAGGGTCAGATACGCAGTATTTT
NA,TRBV19,NA,TRBJ2-6,CASSSGLWVSGANVLTF,TGTGCCAGTAGTTCGGGGCTCTGGGTCTCTGGGGCCAACGTCCTGACTTTC
few,TRBV11-2,TRBD2,TRBJ2-2,CASSLVTSGNTGELFF,TGTGCCAGCAGCTTAGTGACTAGCGGGAACACCGGGGAGCTGTTTTTT
few,TRBV7-9,TRBD2,TRBJ2-1,CASSLQLAGDNEQFF,TGTGCCAGCAGCTTACAACTAGCGGGAGACAATGAGCAGTTCTTC
few,TRBV29-1,NA,TRBJ2-5,CSVGAGIQETQYF,TGCAGCGTTGGGGCCGGGATACAAGAGACCCAGTACTTC
many,TRBV28,NA,TRBJ2-7,CASSPRIYEQYF,TGTGCCAGCAGCCCCAGGATCTACGAGCAGTACTTC
few,TRBV18,NA,TRBJ2-5,CASSTFKGMETQYF,TGTGCCAGCTCAACCTTTAAGGGGATGGAGACCCAGTACTTC